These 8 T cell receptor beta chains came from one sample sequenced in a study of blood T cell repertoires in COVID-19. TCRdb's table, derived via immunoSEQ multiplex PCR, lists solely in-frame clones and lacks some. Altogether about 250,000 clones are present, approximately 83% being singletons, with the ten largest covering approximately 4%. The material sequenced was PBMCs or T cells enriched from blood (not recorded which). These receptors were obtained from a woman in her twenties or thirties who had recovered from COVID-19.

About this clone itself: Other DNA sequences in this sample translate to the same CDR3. The CDR3 DNA sequence: TGTGCCAGCTCACCTACAGGGGGCAATCAGCCCCAGCATTTT. The encoded protein is CASSPTGGNQPQHF. The chain is built from TRBV18 and TRBJ1-5; 7 bases are shared with TRBD1. J gave up 2 bases and V 3 bases, and 1 base lay outside the gene matches. CDR1 and CDR2 from the germline V gene are KGHSH and LQKENI. The CDR3 length is 14 residues.

This CDR3 reads CASSSGEGLYGYTF. DNA of the CDR3: TGTGCCAGCAGCTCGGGGGAGGGGTTGTATGGCTACACCTTC. This rearrangement joins TRBV28 to TRBJ1-2; D might be TRBD1 (5 bases). Looked up from germline, CDR1 is MDHEN and CDR2 is SYDVKM. The CDR3 has 14 amino acids. The V end lost 6 bases, the J end lost 5 bases, and 16 bases lay between the germline ends.

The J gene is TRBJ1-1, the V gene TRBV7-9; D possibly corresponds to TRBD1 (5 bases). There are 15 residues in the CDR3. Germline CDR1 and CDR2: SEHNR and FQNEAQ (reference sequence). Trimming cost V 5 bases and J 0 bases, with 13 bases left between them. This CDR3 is CASSLRQSVNTEAFF. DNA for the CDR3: TGTGCCAGCAGCCTAAGACAGTCGGTGAACACTGAAGCTTTCTTT.

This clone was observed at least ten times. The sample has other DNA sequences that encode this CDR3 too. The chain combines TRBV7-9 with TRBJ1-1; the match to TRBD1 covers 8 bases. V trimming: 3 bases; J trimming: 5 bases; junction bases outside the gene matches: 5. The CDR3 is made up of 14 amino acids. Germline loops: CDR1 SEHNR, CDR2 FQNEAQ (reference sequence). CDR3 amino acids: CASSLDRVGTEAFF. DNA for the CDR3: TGTGCCAGCAGCTTGGACAGGGTGGGGACTGAAGCTTTCTTT.

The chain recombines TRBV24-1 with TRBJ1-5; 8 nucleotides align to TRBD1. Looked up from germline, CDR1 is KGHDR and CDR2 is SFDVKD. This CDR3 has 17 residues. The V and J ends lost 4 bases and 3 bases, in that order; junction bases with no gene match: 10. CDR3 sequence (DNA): TGTGCCACCAGTGACCCCCGGACAGGGACCCTCAATCAGCCCCAGCATTTT. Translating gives CATSDPRTGTLNQPQHF.

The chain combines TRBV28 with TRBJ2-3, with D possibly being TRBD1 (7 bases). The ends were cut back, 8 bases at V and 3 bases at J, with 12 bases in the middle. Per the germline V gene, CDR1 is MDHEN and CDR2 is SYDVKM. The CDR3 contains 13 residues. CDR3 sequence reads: CASGGTETDTQYF. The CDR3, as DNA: TGTGCCAGCGGGGGGACAGAGACAGATACGCAGTATTTT.

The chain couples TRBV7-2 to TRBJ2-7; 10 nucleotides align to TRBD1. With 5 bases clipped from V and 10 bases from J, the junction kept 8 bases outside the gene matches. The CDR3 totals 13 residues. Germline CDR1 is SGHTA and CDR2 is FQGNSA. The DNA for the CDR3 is TGTGCCAGCAGCCCCGGGACAGGGGTAGTCCAGTACTTC. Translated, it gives CASSPGTGVVQYF.

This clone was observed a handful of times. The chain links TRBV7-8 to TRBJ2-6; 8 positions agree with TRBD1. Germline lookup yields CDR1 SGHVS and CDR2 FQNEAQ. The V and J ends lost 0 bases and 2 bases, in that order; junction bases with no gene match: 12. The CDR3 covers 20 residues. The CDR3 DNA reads TGTGCCAGCAGCTTAGCGCGGCTACAGGGGGAGCTGCCTGGGGCCAACGTCCTGACTTTC. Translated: CASSLARLQGELPGANVLTF. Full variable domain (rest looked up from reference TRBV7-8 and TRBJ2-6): GAGVSQSPRYKVAKRGQDVALRCDPISGHVSLFWYQQALGQGPEFLTYFQNEAQLDKSGLPSDRFFAERPEGSVSTLKIQRTQQEDSAVYLCASSLARLQGELPGANVLTFGAGSRLTVL.